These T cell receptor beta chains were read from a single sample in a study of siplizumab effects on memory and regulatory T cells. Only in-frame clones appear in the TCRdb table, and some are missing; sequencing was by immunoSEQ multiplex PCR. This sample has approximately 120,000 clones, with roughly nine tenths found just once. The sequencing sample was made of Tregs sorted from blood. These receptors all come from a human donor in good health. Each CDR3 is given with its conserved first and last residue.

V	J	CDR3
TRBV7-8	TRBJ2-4	CASSLALHIQYF
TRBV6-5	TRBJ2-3	CASSYSASPTQYF
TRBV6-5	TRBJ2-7	CASSKDRGPSYEQYF
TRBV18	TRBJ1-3	CASSPRTDSGNTIYF
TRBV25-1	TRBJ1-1	CASSDLWGVAFF
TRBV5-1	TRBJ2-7	CASSLSGSSYEQYF
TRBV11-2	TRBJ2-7	CASSSLTLRDEQYF
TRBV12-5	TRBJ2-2	CASGLVFRGTGELFF
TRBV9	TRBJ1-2	CASSVGQGALGYTF
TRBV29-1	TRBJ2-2	CSANQGYTGELFF
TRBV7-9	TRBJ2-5	CASSLGTSGGQETQYF
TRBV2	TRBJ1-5	CASSEEAGTNQPQHF
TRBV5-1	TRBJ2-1	CASSRLAGGTNEQFF
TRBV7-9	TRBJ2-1	CASSLAGLAGGDNEQFF
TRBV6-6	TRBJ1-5	CASSPTGIHQPQHF
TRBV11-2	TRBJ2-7	CASSFRGSYEQYF
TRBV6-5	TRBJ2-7	CASSLAGLGVYEQYF
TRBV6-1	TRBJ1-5	CAGGAGEYQPQHF